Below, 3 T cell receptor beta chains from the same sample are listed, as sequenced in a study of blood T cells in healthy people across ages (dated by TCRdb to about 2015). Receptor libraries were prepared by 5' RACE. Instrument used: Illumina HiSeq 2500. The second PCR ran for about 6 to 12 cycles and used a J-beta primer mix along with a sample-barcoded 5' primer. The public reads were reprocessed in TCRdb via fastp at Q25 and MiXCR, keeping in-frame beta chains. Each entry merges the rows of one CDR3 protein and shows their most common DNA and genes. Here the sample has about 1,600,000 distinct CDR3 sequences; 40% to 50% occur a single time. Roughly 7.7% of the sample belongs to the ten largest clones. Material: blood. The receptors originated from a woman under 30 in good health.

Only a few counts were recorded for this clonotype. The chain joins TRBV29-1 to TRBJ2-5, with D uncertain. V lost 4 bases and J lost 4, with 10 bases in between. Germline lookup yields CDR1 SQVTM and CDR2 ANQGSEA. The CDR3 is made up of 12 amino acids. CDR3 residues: CSVAGGPETQYF. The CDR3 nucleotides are TGCAGCGTTGCAGGCGGTCCAGAGACCCAGTACTTC.

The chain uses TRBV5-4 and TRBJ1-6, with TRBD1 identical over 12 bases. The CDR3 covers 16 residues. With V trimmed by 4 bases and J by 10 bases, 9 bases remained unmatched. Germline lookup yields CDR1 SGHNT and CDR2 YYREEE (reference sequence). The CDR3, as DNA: TGTGCCAGCAGCCAGGGGGGACAGGGGGCCCCCTCACCCCTCCACTTT. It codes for CASSQGGQGAPSPLHF.

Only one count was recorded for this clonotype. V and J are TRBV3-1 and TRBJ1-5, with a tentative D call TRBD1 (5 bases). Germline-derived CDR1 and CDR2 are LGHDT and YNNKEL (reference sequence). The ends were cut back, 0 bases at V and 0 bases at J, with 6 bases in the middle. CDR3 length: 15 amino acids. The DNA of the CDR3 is TGTGCCAGCAGCCAAGACGGACATAGCAATCAGCCCCAGCATTTT. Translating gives CASSQDGHSNQPQHF.